The 29 T cell receptor beta chains given below trace back to one sample, sequenced in a study of T cell responses to AZD1222 COVID-19 vaccine. Here immunoSEQ multiplex PCR was the method, and the copy in TCRdb shows in-frame clones only, minus some. This table has about 100,000 clones, 70% to 90% appearing once. Specimen: peripheral blood, collected on day 0 of AZD1222 vaccination. The receptors were gathered from an adult in good health.

The chain has TRBV6-2 or TRBV6-3 and TRBJ1-1; D may be TRBD1 (6 bases). CDR3 length: 13 amino acids. Germline loops: CDR1 MNHEY, CDR2 SVGEGT. V shed 5 bases and J shed 4 bases, with 11 bases lying between them. The DNA for the CDR3 is TGTGCCAGCAGTCCCACAGGGAGCACTGAAGCTTTCTTT. The encoded protein is CASSPTGSTEAFF.

Details on this clone: Germline and junction disagree at one end, which may indicate a read error. CDR3 amino acids: CASTKTSGGQPDF. CDR3 DNA sequence: TGTGCCAGTACCAAGACTAGCGGGGGTCAACCGGACTTC. V usage is TRBV28 and J usage is TRBJ2-5; 12 positions match TRBD2. The CDR3 runs 13 residues. CDR1 is MDHEN and CDR2 is SYDVKM in the germline V gene.

The chain links TRBV4-1 to TRBJ2-3; D ambiguous. There are 14 residues in the CDR3. Germline V gives CDR1 MGHRA, CDR2 YSYEKL. V was trimmed by 2 bases and J by 4 bases, leaving 10 bases between them. The CDR3, as DNA: TGCGCCAGCAGCCAACAAGGAATTCCAGATACGCAGTATTTT. Its protein product is CASSQQGIPDTQYF.

The chain combines TRBV5-4 with TRBJ1-2, with D uncertain. The V end lost 3 bases, the J end lost 8 bases, and 8 bases lay between the germline ends. The germline V gene encodes CDR1 SGHNT and CDR2 YYREEE (reference sequence). The length of the CDR3 is 11 residues. The CDR3 loop reads CASSWGLGYTF. The CDR3 nucleotides read TGTGCCAGCAGCTGGGGATTGGGCTACACCTTC.

The V and J genes are TRBV6-2 or TRBV6-3 and TRBJ2-7; 14 bases match TRBD2. Trimming at V came to 6 bases and at J to 4 bases, leaving 5 bases not matched to a gene. The CDR3 is made up of 15 amino acids. Germline V gene lookup returns CDR1 MNHEY and CDR2 SVGEGT. The CDR3 DNA reads TGTGCCAGCAGCACCGGGACTAGCGGGAGTTACGAGCAGTACGTC. Translation: CASSTGTSGSYEQYV.

In its sample, this clone was seen a few times. The V gene is TRBV7-2, the J gene TRBJ1-6; D gene unclear. From germline, CDR1 is SGHTA and CDR2 FQGNSA. V was trimmed by 5 bases and J by 5 bases, leaving 19 bases between them. The CDR3 length is 17 residues. The CDR3 bases are TGTGCCAGCAGCCCCGGCCGGGCGAGGCGGAATAATTCACCCCTCCACTTT. Translating gives CASSPGRARRNNSPLHF.

The DNA for the CDR3 is TGTGCCAGCAGTGACTGGACAGGGAGGACTGAAGCTTTCTTT. This codes for CASSDWTGRTEAFF. The J gene is TRBJ1-1, the V gene TRBV2, with 8 bases fitting TRBD1. The trim removed 3 bases at V and 5 bases at J, leaving 5 bases unmatched. The CDR3 consists of 14 residues. The germline gives CDR1 SNHLY, CDR2 FYNNEI.

This chain joins TRBV7-2 and TRBJ2-1; TRBD1 matches at 11 bases. V lost 5 bases, J lost 3 bases, and 9 bases stayed unmatched. CDR3 size: 17 residues. The germline gives CDR1 SGHTA, CDR2 FQGNSA. The DNA of the CDR3 is TGTGCCAGCAGCCCCGTATCGGGGACAGGGGGCTACAATGAGCAGTTCTTC. Translated, it gives CASSPVSGTGGYNEQFF.

Worth noting for this clone: The sample has other DNA sequences that encode this CDR3 too. The CDR3 loop reads CSVGLNGYTF. The CDR3 DNA reads as TGCAGCGTTGGATTGAATGGCTACACCTTC. The J gene is TRBJ1-2, the V gene TRBV29-1; D not resolved. V lost 4 bases and J 6 bases, leaving 6 bases between the germline ends. CDR1 SQVTM and CDR2 ANQGSEA come from the germline V gene. This CDR3 is 10 amino acids long.

The V call is TRBV29-1, the J call TRBJ1-2, with D perhaps matching TRBD1 (5 bases). The CDR3 contains 13 residues. V was trimmed by 4 bases and J by 2 bases, leaving 11 bases between them. In germline, CDR1 is SQVTM, CDR2 ANQGSEA. The CDR3 loop is CSVVAGGNYGYTF. CDR3 DNA: TGCAGCGTTGTAGCGGGGGGGAACTATGGCTACACCTTC.

This clone has more than one count but fewer than ten. The rearrangement links TRBV3-1 (or the pseudogene TRBV3-2) to TRBJ1-1; D is possibly TRBD1 (5 bases). The CDR3 is made up of 15 amino acids. Germline V gives CDR1 LGHDT, CDR2 YNNKEL (reference sequence). Trimming shortened V by 0 bases and J by 5 bases, and 13 bases separated the two germline ends. This CDR3 is CASSQDPGSRTEAFF. The CDR3 coding sequence is TGTGCCAGCAGCCAAGACCCAGGGAGTAGAACTGAAGCTTTCTTT.

This chain links TRBV7-8 with TRBJ2-1, with 7 positions matching TRBD1. The CDR3 spans 17 residues. Germline V gene lookup returns CDR1 SGHVS and CDR2 FQNEAQ. With V trimmed by 4 bases and J by 4 bases, 13 bases remained unmatched. The CDR3 protein is CASSSGEGARGYNEQFF. CDR3 in DNA: TGTGCCAGCAGCTCAGGAGAGGGGGCGCGCGGTTACAATGAGCAGTTCTTC. Using reference TRBV7-8 and TRBJ2-1 for the parts outside the CDR3, the full variable domain is GAGVSQSPRYKVAKRGQDVALRCDPISGHVSLFWYQQALGQGPEFLTYFQNEAQLDKSGLPSDRFFAERPEGSVSTLKIQRTQQEDSAVYLCASSSGEGARGYNEQFFGPGTRLTVL.

This clone was seen a single time. The V and J genes are TRBV29-1 and TRBJ1-2; a possible D gene is TRBD1 (6 bases). Trimming took 2 bases from V and 7 from J, leaving 11 bases between them. The CDR3 has 12 residues. CDR1 SQVTM and CDR2 ANQGSEA come from the germline V gene. CDR3 DNA: TGCAGCGTTGAACGGGGAGGGGGTGGCTACACCTTC. This gives the protein CSVERGGGGYTF.

V usage is TRBV7-3 and J usage is TRBJ2-3; D might be TRBD1 or TRBD2, each matching 6 bases. The CDR3 length is 14 residues. The germline CDR1 and CDR2 sequences are SGHTA and FQGTGA. Trimming removed 8 bases from V and 4 bases from J, with 16 bases in between. As DNA, the CDR3 is TGTGCCAGCGTAGACAGGAGGGTTTCAGATACGCAGTATTTT. It codes for CASVDRRVSDTQYF.

This clone was recorded a few times. V gene TRBV7-9 combines with J gene TRBJ1-3; D is possibly TRBD1 (5 bases). The CDR3 has 14 residues. V shed 7 bases and J shed 3 bases, with 13 bases lying between them. The germline CDR1 and CDR2 sequences are SEHNR and FQNEAQ (reference sequence). The CDR3: CASTRVGDGNTIYF. CDR3 coding DNA: TGTGCCAGCACCAGGGTTGGGGATGGAAACACCATATATTTT. Full variable domain (rest looked up from reference TRBV7-9 and TRBJ1-3): DTGVSQNPRHKITKRGQNVTFRCDPISEHNRLYWYRQTLGQGPEFLTYFQNEAQLEKSRLLSDRFSAERPKGSFSTLEIQRTEQGDSAMYLCASTRVGDGNTIYFGEGSWLTVV.

This chain joins TRBV19 and TRBJ2-5, with D possibly TRBD1 on 6 matching bases. V dropped 4 bases and J dropped 1 base, with 13 bases sitting between them. The CDR3 length is 15 residues. CDR1 and CDR2 (germline): LNHDA, SQIVND (reference sequence). CDR3 DNA: TGTGCCAGTAGTAGGGACATGGCTACCCAAGAGACCCAGTACTTC. Its translation is CASSRDMATQETQYF.

CDR3 bases: TGTGCCAGCAGCCAAGATCATGGGGGTGGGGAGCTGTTTTTT. Its protein is CASSQDHGGGELFF. V and J are TRBV3-1 (or the pseudogene TRBV3-2) and TRBJ2-2, with D perhaps TRBD1 or TRBD2 (5 bases each). The ends were cut back, 0 bases at V and 8 bases at J, with 10 bases in the middle. The CDR3 sequence is 14 residues long. Germline values: CDR1 LGHDT, CDR2 YNNKEL (reference sequence).

CDR3 DNA: TGTGCCAGCAGTGCGGGACAGGGGGACACAGATACGCAGTATTTT. As protein: CASSAGQGDTDTQYF. The chain has TRBV2 and TRBJ2-3; 11 bases agree with TRBD1. The CDR3 is made up of 15 amino acids. Germline CDR1 and CDR2: SNHLY and FYNNEI. Trimming cost V 4 bases and J 2 bases; bases outside gene matches: 2.

This clone is medium-sized in the sample. This rearrangement joins TRBV25-1 to TRBJ1-2; D remains unclear. Trimming stripped 5 bases from V and 8 bases from J, with 21 bases between. This CDR3 is 15 amino acids long. Germline-derived CDR1 and CDR2 are MGHDK and SYGVNS. In nucleotides, the CDR3 is TGTGCCAGCAGTCCCACCCAAGGGCCAACCCAGGGCTACACCTTC. It codes for CASSPTQGPTQGYTF.

The table lists this clone with a few counts. This chain connects TRBV6-2 or TRBV6-3 to TRBJ2-7; 8 bases map to TRBD1. The CDR3 spans 14 residues. The junction had 4 bases not matched to a gene; V was cut back by 4 bases and J by 2 bases. The V gene's germline CDR1 is MNHEY and CDR2 SVGEGT. CDR3 sequence reads: CASSSGTGTYEQYF. The CDR3 bases are TGTGCCAGCAGTTCCGGGACAGGAACCTACGAGCAGTACTTC.

J is TRBJ1-4 and V is TRBV27; D ambiguous. CDR1 and CDR2 (germline): MNHEY, SMNVEV (reference sequence). CDR3 length: 11 amino acids. V was shortened by 8 bases and J by 8 bases, with 9 bases between the two germline ends. Written as DNA, the CDR3 is TGTGCCAGCGGGGTGCGCGAAAAACTGTTTTTT. Its protein is CASGVREKLFF.

The chain recombines TRBV30 with TRBJ2-1, with TRBD2 matching over 8 bases. Germline CDR1 GTSNPN, CDR2 SVGIG (reference sequence). The CDR3 length is 14 residues. V lost 0 bases, J lost 12 bases, and 10 bases stayed unmatched. The chain's CDR3 is CAWSVRRGSGMQFF. CDR3 nucleotides: TGTGCCTGGAGTGTACGAAGGGGTAGCGGGATGCAGTTCTTC.

This chain connects TRBV29-1 to TRBJ2-7, with a weak D call TRBD1 (5 bases). V dropped 7 bases and J dropped 1 base, with 11 bases sitting between them. Germline V lookup: CDR1 SQVTM, CDR2 ANQGSEA. The CDR3 covers 12 residues. The DNA for the CDR3 is TGCAGCGCCCAAGGGGTTTCCTACGAGCAGTACGTC. This gives the protein CSAQGVSYEQYV.

This clone showed up just once. The V call is TRBV4-3, the J call TRBJ1-2, with D tentatively TRBD1 (6 bases). The germline V gene has CDR1 LGHNA and CDR2 YSLEER. The V gene lost 1 base and the J gene lost 2 bases, with 8 bases spanning the gap. The CDR3 contains 14 residues. The CDR3 DNA is TGCGCCAGCAGCCAAGGGGGGGCCAACTATGGCTACACCTTC. The encoded protein is CASSQGGANYGYTF.

The J gene is TRBJ2-1, the V gene TRBV6-6; 8 bases are a match to TRBD2. Germline values: CDR1 MNHNY, CDR2 SVGAGI (reference sequence). The CDR3 is 13 amino acids. J lost 5 bases, V lost 5 bases, and 2 bases had no gene match. Here the CDR3 reads CASSRGGDNEQFF. The CDR3 bases are TGTGCCAGCAGTCGGGGGGGGGACAATGAGCAGTTCTTC.

Comment on this clone: Additional DNA sequences in this sample encode the identical CDR3. The rearrangement uses TRBV27 and TRBJ1-5, with TRBD1 identical over 7 bases. CDR1 is MNHEY and CDR2 is SMNVEV in the germline V gene (reference sequence). This CDR3 has 14 amino acids. The ends lost 6 bases at V and 4 bases at J; junction bases unmatched: 6. The CDR3 DNA reads TGTGCCAGCAGCCTATCAGGGGGGAATCAGCCCCAGCATTTT. This sequence encodes CASSLSGGNQPQHF.

This chain connects TRBV29-1 to TRBJ2-7, with a possible D match to TRBD2 (6 bases). CDR3 size: 13 residues. V was trimmed by 7 bases and J by 0 bases, leaving 13 bases between them. Germline V CDR1 and CDR2: SQVTM, ANQGSEA. In DNA, the CDR3 is TGCAGCGCTGCGGACGGGAGCTCCTACGAGCAGTACGTC. Its translation: CSAADGSSYEQYV.

CDR3 DNA: TGCAGTGCTAGACGGAGCGGGGGCTACACCTTC. Amino acids: CSARRSGGYTF. The J gene is TRBJ1-2, the V gene TRBV20-1; D is unclear. This CDR3 has 11 residues. Germline CDR1 and CDR2: DFQATT and SNEGSKA (reference sequence). V lost 2 bases and J 8 bases, leaving 9 bases between the germline ends.

The genes are TRBV11-3 and TRBJ2-7; TRBD2 is a possible D gene (5 bases). The CDR3 covers 14 residues. V was shortened by 2 bases and J by 5 bases, with 13 bases between the two germline ends. Germline values: CDR1 SGHNT, CDR2 YENEEA. The chain's CDR3 is CASSLFGVGDEQYV. CDR3 DNA: TGTGCCAGCAGCTTATTCGGGGTGGGCGACGAGCAGTACGTC.